The 32 T cell receptor beta chains listed next were all sequenced from one sample in a study of CD8 T cells in Susac syndrome. Reverse transcription of roughly 0.5 to 1 ug RNA used random hexamers. MiXCR, run by TCRdb on the immunoSEQ multiplex PCR reads, gives a single entry per CDR3 protein. The sample has tens of thousands of distinct CDR3 sequences; around 96% are singletons. The sample comprised CD8+ T cells from PBMCs. Receptor source: a human donor with Susac syndrome.

The chain couples TRBV7-3 to TRBJ2-1; tentatively, D is TRBD1 (5 bases). The CDR3 is 13 amino acids. Trimming shortened V by 2 bases and J by 8 bases, and 10 bases separated the two germline ends. Germline loops: CDR1 SGHTA, CDR2 FQGTGA. CDR3 DNA: TGTGCCAGCAGCTTAGGGGCCTGGGATGAGCAGTTCTTC. Its protein product is CASSLGAWDEQFF.

The chain has TRBV29-1 and TRBJ2-3, with no clear D. The V end lost 3 bases, the J end lost 11 bases, and 9 bases lay between the germline ends. This CDR3 region has 10 residues. CDR1 is SQVTM, CDR2 ANQGSEA, per germline. The CDR3 DNA sequence: TGCAGCGTTGACGCTGAACAGCAGTATTTT. Amino acid sequence: CSVDAEQQYF.

The rearrangement uses TRBV21-1 and TRBJ2-7. TRBV21-1 is assigned pseudogene status. The CDR3 is 11 residues long. The chain's CDR3 is CASSKGYEQYV. The CDR3 DNA reads TGTGCCAGCAGCAAAGGGTACGAGCAGTACGTC.

This clonotype showed up just once. The CDR3 sequence: CASRGFPEGQFF. In nucleotides, the CDR3 is TGTGCCAGTCGCGGGTTCCCTGAAGGACAGTTCTTC. The genes are TRBV19 and TRBJ2-1, with D possibly TRBD2 on 5 matching bases. The V gene lost 8 bases and the J gene lost 13 bases, with 18 bases spanning the gap. This CDR3 spans 12 amino acids. Germline lookup yields CDR1 LNHDA and CDR2 SQIVND (reference sequence).

This chain uses TRBV25-1 with TRBJ1-2, with a tentative D call TRBD1 (6 bases). The germline V gene has CDR1 MGHDK and CDR2 SYGVNS. Between the trimmed V and J ends, which lost 6 bases and 6 bases, there was a span of 14 bases. CDR3 size: 13 residues. DNA of the CDR3: TGTGCCAGCAGCCCCCAAGGGGGGAATGGCTACACCTTC. This translates into CASSPQGGNGYTF.

The rearrangement uses TRBV11-2 and TRBJ1-1; D remains ambiguous. This CDR3 comprises 14 residues. Trimming left V 1 base short and J 3 bases short, with 9 bases between. The germline V gene encodes CDR1 SGHAT and CDR2 FQNNGV. The CDR3 DNA sequence: TGTGCCAGCAGCTTAGGTGATGAGTACACTGAAGCTTTCTTT. Translated, it gives CASSLGDEYTEAFF.

The chain is built from TRBV20-1 and TRBJ1-5, with no clear D. This CDR3 has 12 amino acids. The germline V gene has CDR1 DFQATT and CDR2 SNEGSKA (reference sequence). The ends were cut back, 2 bases at V and 4 bases at J, with 6 bases in the middle. The CDR3 nucleotides read TGCAGTGCTAGACCCCCGAATCAGCCCCAGCATTTT. This gives the protein CSARPPNQPQHF.

The chain employs TRBV7-8 and TRBJ2-5; 7 bases are a match to TRBD1. Per germline, CDR1 SGHVS and CDR2 FQNEAQ. This CDR3 is 15 amino acids long. The junction had 7 bases not matched to a gene; V was cut back by 5 bases and J by 1 base. This CDR3 is CASSELQGTQETQYF. CDR3 nucleotides: TGTGCCAGCAGCGAACTACAGGGGACCCAAGAGACCCAGTACTTC.

The chain uses TRBV20-1 and TRBJ1-1; D not certain. From germline, CDR1 is DFQATT and CDR2 SNEGSKA (reference sequence). V dropped 2 bases and J dropped 0 bases, with 7 bases sitting between them. CDR3 length equals 13 residues. The CDR3 protein is CSARSELNTEAFF. The CDR3 DNA sequence: TGCAGTGCTAGATCAGAGTTGAACACTGAAGCTTTCTTT.

The chain carries TRBV20-1 and TRBJ2-1; D may be TRBD1 (6 bases). This CDR3 region has 12 residues. With 6 bases removed from V and 7 bases from J, the gap between germline ends came to 13 bases. Per the germline V gene, CDR1 is DFQATT and CDR2 is SNEGSKA (reference sequence). This CDR3 is CSAPGAINEQFF. The CDR3 region has the DNA TGCAGTGCCCCAGGGGCTATAAATGAGCAGTTCTTC.

The J gene is TRBJ2-5, the V gene TRBV5-1, with D perhaps matching TRBD1 (6 bases). This CDR3 has 14 amino acids. With 3 bases removed from V and 0 bases from J, the gap between germline ends came to 9 bases. Germline CDR1 and CDR2: SGHRS and YFSETQ. The chain's CDR3 is CASSSGQYQETQYF. For the CDR3, the DNA is TGCGCCAGCAGCTCTGGACAGTACCAAGAGACCCAGTACTTC.

The chain has TRBV11-2 and TRBJ2-1; D uncertain. Germline lookup yields CDR1 SGHAT and CDR2 FQNNGV. V was trimmed by 5 bases and J by 4 bases, leaving 12 bases between them. The length of the CDR3 is 14 residues. Here the CDR3 DNA reads TGTGCCAGCAGCGCACCTTCGAGGTACAATGAGCAGTTCTTC. Translated, it gives CASSAPSRYNEQFF.

The rearrangement links TRBV9 to TRBJ1-3, with D unclear. This CDR3 contains 15 residues. The V gene's germline CDR1 is SGDLS and CDR2 YYNGEE. Trimming stripped 0 bases from V and 0 bases from J, with 7 bases between. CDR3 in DNA: TGTGCCAGCAGCGTAGAACGGGGCTCTGGAAACACCATATATTTT. It codes for CASSVERGSGNTIYF.

The rearrangement joins TRBV29-1 to TRBJ1-2; weak D call: TRBD1 (5 bases). The CDR3 length is 13 residues. The germline V gene encodes CDR1 SQVTM and CDR2 ANQGSEA. V was shortened by 4 bases and J by 3 bases, with 12 bases between the two germline ends. The CDR3 DNA is TGCAGCGTTGTCGAGGGACTTCACTATGGCTACACCTTC. Residues: CSVVEGLHYGYTF.

The rearrangement links TRBV2 to TRBJ2-7, with unresolved D. Trimming took off 4 bases at V and 4 bases at J, with 14 bases between the two ends. CDR1 is SNHLY, CDR2 FYNNEI, per germline. CDR3 length: 14 residues. The CDR3 nucleotides read TGTGCCAGCAGTGCCGAGGCCCGATTTTACGAGCAGTACGTC. Amino acids: CASSAEARFYEQYV.

V is TRBV10-3 and J is TRBJ1-1; the D gene is possibly TRBD1 (5 bases). Germline lookup yields CDR1 ENHRY and CDR2 SYGVKD. This CDR3 is built from 13 residues. Trimming removed 8 bases from V and 4 bases from J, with 14 bases in between. CDR3: CAIGALGSTEAFF. CDR3 nucleotides: TGTGCCATCGGGGCTTTGGGGAGCACTGAAGCTTTCTTT.

The chain links TRBV6-2 or TRBV6-3 to TRBJ2-7; 8 positions match TRBD1. In germline, CDR1 is MNHEY, CDR2 SVGEGT. V lost 5 bases, J lost 6 bases, and 6 bases stayed unmatched. The CDR3 runs 13 residues. CDR3 residues: CASSTGTGSEQYV. The CDR3 DNA reads TGTGCCAGCAGTACGGGGACAGGTTCCGAGCAGTACGTC.

The V and J genes are TRBV7-8 and TRBJ1-5, with D possibly TRBD1 on 5 matching bases. The CDR3 extends over 16 amino acids. V was clipped by 5 bases and J by 2 bases, with 16 bases between them. Looked up from germline, CDR1 is SGHVS and CDR2 is FQNEAQ. The CDR3 DNA reads as TGTGCCAGCAGCCCCTTAGGGGCCTTAGGCAATCAGCCCCAGCATTTT. It is translated as CASSPLGALGNQPQHF.

The V and J genes are TRBV11-2 and TRBJ1-2; D possibly corresponds to TRBD1 (5 bases). This CDR3 region has 13 residues. Germline CDR1 and CDR2: SGHAT and FQNNGV. Trimming pared 2 bases from V and 10 bases from J, leaving 14 bases between. As DNA, the CDR3 is TGTGCCAGCAGCTTAACCCAACAGGATTACTACACCTTC. Its translation is CASSLTQQDYYTF.

This clonotype was seen once. V and J are TRBV29-1 and TRBJ2-2; 12 bases align to TRBD2. This CDR3 region has 16 residues. Germline trimming cut 7 bases from V and 1 base from J; bases unmatched to any gene: 7. Per the germline V gene, CDR1 is SQVTM and CDR2 is ANQGSEA. For the CDR3, the DNA is TGCAGCGCCGGACTAGCGGGGCCCAAGAACACCGGGGAGCTGTTTTTT. This codes for CSAGLAGPKNTGELFF.

CDR3 amino acids: CASRLHRVRGNEQFF. CDR3 coding DNA: TGTGCCAGCAGACTCCACAGGGTGCGGGGTAATGAGCAGTTCTTC. The chain is built from TRBV7-2 and TRBJ2-1; D tentatively fits TRBD1 or TRBD2 (6 bases each). From germline, CDR1 is SGHTA and CDR2 FQGNSA. The CDR3 contains 15 residues. Trimming removed 6 bases from V and 7 bases from J, with 19 bases in between. The full variable domain, with the rest looked up from reference TRBV7-2 and TRBJ2-1, is GAGVSQSPSNKVTEKGKDVELRCDPISGHTALYWYRQSLGQGLEFLIYFQGNSAPDKSGLPSDRFSAERTGGSVSTLTIQRTQQEDSAVYLCASRLHRVRGNEQFFGPGTRLTVL.

The V and J genes are TRBV12-3 or TRBV12-4 and TRBJ1-6, with a weak D call TRBD1 (6 bases). CDR3 length equals 12 residues. V dropped 6 bases and J dropped 14 bases, with 14 bases sitting between them. CDR3 amino acids: CASRGGFHTLHF. The CDR3 DNA sequence: TGTGCCAGCAGAGGGGGTTTTCACACCCTCCACTTT.

DNA for the CDR3: TGCAGTGCTAGAGACCGGACTAGCGTTCCGAGTCTGGATGAGCAGTTCTTC. Protein product: CSARDRTSVPSLDEQFF. The chain has TRBV20-1 and TRBJ2-1, with 9 bases fitting TRBD2. The germline V gene encodes CDR1 DFQATT and CDR2 SNEGSKA (reference sequence). V dropped 0 bases and J dropped 8; count of bases not matched to a gene: 14. This CDR3 has 17 amino acids.

This rearrangement joins TRBV6-2 or TRBV6-3 to TRBJ1-5; no firm D call. CDR3 length equals 12 residues. The germline V gene has CDR1 MNHEY and CDR2 SVGEGT. With 0 bases removed from V and 8 bases from J, the gap between germline ends came to 5 bases. The CDR3 reads CASSYSMEPQHF. CDR3 in DNA: TGTGCCAGCAGTTACTCGATGGAGCCCCAGCATTTT.

The V call is TRBV20-1, the J call TRBJ2-1, with D possibly being TRBD1 or TRBD2 (5 bases each). This CDR3 contains 14 residues. Germline V CDR1 and CDR2: DFQATT, SNEGSKA (reference sequence). V shed 6 bases and J shed 4 bases, with 16 bases lying between them. DNA for the CDR3: TGCAGTGCCACCCCAGGGACGAGGTACAATGAGCAGTTCTTC. Amino acid sequence: CSATPGTRYNEQFF.

The chain employs TRBV7-9 and TRBJ1-2; 7 positions match TRBD1. The CDR3 contains 13 residues. Germline-derived CDR1 and CDR2 are SEHNR and FQNEAQ (reference sequence). The V gene end was trimmed by 7 bases and the J gene end by 6 bases; junction bases not matched to a gene: 8. CDR3 sequence (DNA): TGTGCCAGCACTAAGACAGGGAAGAATGGCTACACCTTC. This gives the protein CASTKTGKNGYTF. The full variable domain, its missing parts supplied by reference TRBV7-9 and TRBJ1-2, is DTGVSQNPRHKITKRGQNVTFRCDPISEHNRLYWYRQTLGQGPEFLTYFQNEAQLEKSRLLSDRFSAERPKGSFSTLEIQRTEQGDSAMYLCASTKTGKNGYTFGSGTRLTVV.

The J gene is TRBJ1-3, the V gene TRBV9; D is perhaps TRBD1 (5 bases). CDR3 length: 14 amino acids. From germline, CDR1 is SGDLS and CDR2 YYNGEE. V was clipped by 2 bases and J by 7 bases, with 13 bases between them. This CDR3 is CASSVQGLRNTIYF. The CDR3 DNA reads TGTGCCAGCAGCGTCCAGGGACTACGGAACACCATATATTTT.

The V gene is TRBV30, the J gene TRBJ1-1; D is undetermined. The CDR3 length is 13 residues. The germline gives CDR1 GTSNPN, CDR2 SVGIG (reference sequence). Trimming removed 0 bases from V and 2 bases from J, with 7 bases in between. The CDR3 region has the DNA TGTGCCTGGAGTGTCAACGTAAACACTGAAGCTTTCTTT. Encoded protein: CAWSVNVNTEAFF.

The rearrangement links TRBV28 to TRBJ2-3, with D unresolved. The length of the CDR3 is 13 residues. CDR1 and CDR2 (germline): MDHEN, SYDVKM. V lost 5 bases to trimming and J lost 0 bases, with 6 bases between them. Written as DNA, the CDR3 is TGTGCCAGCAGTCGACCGAGCACAGATACGCAGTATTTT. It specifies CASSRPSTDTQYF.

The chain is built from TRBV2 and TRBJ1-1; TRBD1 agrees at 9 bases. This CDR3 is 16 amino acids long. Per germline, CDR1 SNHLY and CDR2 FYNNEI. V shed 3 bases and J 3 bases; nucleotides not matched to a gene: 8. Here the CDR3 DNA reads TGTGCCAGCAGTGAGCTCGGGACAGGGTTTGACACTGAAGCTTTCTTT. Its translation is CASSELGTGFDTEAFF.

This chain uses TRBV12-3 or TRBV12-4 with TRBJ2-5; D is perhaps TRBD1 or TRBD2 (5 bases each). The CDR3 runs to 11 residues. V was cut by 8 bases and J by 5 bases, with 9 bases left in between. The CDR3 protein is CASGWDETQYF. CDR3 coding DNA: TGTGCCAGCGGGTGGGACGAGACCCAGTACTTC.

The rearrangement joins TRBV25-1 to TRBJ1-2; D perhaps matches TRBD1 (5 bases). V was pared by 2 bases and J by 0 bases, with 13 bases between. Germline CDR1 reads MGHDK; CDR2 reads SYGVNS. The CDR3 is 16 amino acids. The CDR3 region has the DNA TGTGCCAGCAGTGAAGAGCAGGACATTTCTAACTATGGCTACACCTTC. Translated, it gives CASSEEQDISNYGYTF.